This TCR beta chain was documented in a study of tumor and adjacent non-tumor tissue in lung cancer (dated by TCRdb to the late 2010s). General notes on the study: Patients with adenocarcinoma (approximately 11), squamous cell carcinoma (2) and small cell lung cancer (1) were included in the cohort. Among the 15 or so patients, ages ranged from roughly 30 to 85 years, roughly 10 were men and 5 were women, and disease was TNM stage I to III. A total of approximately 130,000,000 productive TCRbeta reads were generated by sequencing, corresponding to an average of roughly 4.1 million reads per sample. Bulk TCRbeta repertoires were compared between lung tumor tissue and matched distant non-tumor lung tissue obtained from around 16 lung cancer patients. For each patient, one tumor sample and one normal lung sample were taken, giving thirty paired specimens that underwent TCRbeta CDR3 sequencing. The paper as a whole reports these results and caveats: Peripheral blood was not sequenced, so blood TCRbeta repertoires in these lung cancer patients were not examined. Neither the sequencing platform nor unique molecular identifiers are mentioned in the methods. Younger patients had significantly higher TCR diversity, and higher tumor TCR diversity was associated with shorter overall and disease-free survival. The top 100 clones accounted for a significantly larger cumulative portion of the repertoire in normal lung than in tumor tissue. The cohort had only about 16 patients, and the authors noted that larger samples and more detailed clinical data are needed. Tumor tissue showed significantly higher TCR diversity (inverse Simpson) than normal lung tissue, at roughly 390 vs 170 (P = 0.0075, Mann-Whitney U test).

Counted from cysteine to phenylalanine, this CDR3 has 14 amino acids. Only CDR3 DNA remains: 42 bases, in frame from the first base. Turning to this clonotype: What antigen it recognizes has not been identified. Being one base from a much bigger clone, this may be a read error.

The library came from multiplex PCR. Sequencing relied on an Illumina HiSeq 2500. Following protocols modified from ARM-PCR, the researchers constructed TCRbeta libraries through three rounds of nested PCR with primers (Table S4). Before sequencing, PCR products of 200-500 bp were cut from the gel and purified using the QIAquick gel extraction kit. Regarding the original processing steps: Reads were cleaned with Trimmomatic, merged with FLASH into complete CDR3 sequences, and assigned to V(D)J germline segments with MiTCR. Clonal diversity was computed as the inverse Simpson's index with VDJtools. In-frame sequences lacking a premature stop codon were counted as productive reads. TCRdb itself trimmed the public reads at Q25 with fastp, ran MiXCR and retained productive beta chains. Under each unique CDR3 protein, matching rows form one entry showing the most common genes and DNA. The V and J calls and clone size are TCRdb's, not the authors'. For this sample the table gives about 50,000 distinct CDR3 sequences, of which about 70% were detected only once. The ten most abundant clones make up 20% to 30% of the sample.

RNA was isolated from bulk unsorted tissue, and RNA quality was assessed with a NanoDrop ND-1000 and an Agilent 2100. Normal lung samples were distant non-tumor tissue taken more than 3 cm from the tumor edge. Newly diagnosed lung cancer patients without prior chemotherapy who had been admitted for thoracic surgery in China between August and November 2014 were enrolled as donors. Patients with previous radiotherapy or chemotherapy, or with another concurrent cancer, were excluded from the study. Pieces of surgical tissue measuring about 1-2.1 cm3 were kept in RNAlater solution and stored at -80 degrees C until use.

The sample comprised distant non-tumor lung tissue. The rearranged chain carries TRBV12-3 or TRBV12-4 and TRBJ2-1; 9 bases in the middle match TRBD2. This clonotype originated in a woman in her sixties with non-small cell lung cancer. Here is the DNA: TGTGTCAGCAGGAATAGCGGGGGATACAATGAGCAGTTCTTC. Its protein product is CVSRNSGGYNEQFF.